The rows below give T cell receptor beta chains drawn from one sample of a study of PD-L1 blockade in urothelial cancer. Method: immunoSEQ multiplex PCR; TCRdb's copy keeps in-frame clones and lacks some. The repertoire consists of about 74,000 clones, with under 90% occurring once and the leading ten covering 4.5%. This specimen was PBMCs, taken around atezolizumab (anti-PD-L1) treatment. The receptors come from a man between 65 and 79 years old with urothelial cancer. Both conserved end residues are part of each CDR3. A D gene is named only where the DNA matches it firmly. Part of the rows lack a size; the others show once, few, many or a class for expanded clones.

J gene	D gene	clone size	V gene	CDR3 protein	CDR3 DNA
TRBJ2-7	.	once	TRBV28	CAAGMGGPYEQYF	TGTGCCGCGGGGATGGGTGGCCCTTACGAGCAGTACTTC
TRBJ2-1	.	.	TRBV27	CASSLDRTPAYNEQFF	TGTGCCAGCAGTTTAGACAGGACTCCGGCCTACAATGAGCAGTTCTTC
TRBJ2-7	TRBD1	.	TRBV4-2	CASSQGLDRHSYEQYF	TGTGCCAGCAGCCAGGGGTTGGACAGGCATTCCTACGAGCAGTACTTC
TRBJ2-3	.	.	TRBV12-5	CASGLARVDTQYF	TGTGCTAGTGGTTTGGCCAGGGTGGATACGCAGTATTTT
TRBJ2-1	.	.	TRBV28	CASSLSGRYNEQFF	TGTGCCAGCAGTTTAAGCGGAAGATACAATGAGCAGTTCTTC
TRBJ1-1	TRBD1	.	TRBV18	CASSVGQGNTEAFF	TGTGCCAGCTCAGTTGGACAGGGGAACACTGAAGCTTTCTTT
TRBJ2-3	.	.	TRBV9	CASSKRGLSSTDTQYF	TGTGCCAGCAGCAAAAGAGGGCTATCTAGCACAGATACGCAGTATTTT
TRBJ2-3	TRBD2	.	TRBV19	CASSILAGGSTDTQYF	TGTGCCAGTAGTATTCTAGCGGGAGGGAGCACAGATACGCAGTATTTT
TRBJ2-2	.	.	TRBV21-1	CASNHSGSRGTGELFF	TGTGCCAGCAATCATAGCGGGAGCAGGGGCACCGGGGAGCTGTTTTTT
TRBJ1-1	TRBD1	.	TRBV6-5	CASSYSWTGGTEAFF	TGTGCCAGCAGTTATTCTTGGACAGGGGGCACTGAAGCTTTCTTT